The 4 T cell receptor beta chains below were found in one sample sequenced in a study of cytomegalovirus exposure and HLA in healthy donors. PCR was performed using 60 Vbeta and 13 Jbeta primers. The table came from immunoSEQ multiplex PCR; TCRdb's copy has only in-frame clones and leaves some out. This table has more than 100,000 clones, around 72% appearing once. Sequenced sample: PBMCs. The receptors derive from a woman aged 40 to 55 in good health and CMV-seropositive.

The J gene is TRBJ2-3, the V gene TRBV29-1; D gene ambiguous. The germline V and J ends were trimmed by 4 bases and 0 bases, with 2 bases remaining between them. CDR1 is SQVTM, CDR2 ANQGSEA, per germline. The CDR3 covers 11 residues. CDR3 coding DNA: TGCAGCGTTGCTAGCACAGATACGCAGTATTTT. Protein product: CSVASTDTQYF.

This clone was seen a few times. This CDR3 is CASSPDRGLDSPLHF. The CDR3 nucleotides read TGTGCCAGCAGCCCCGACAGAGGTTTGGATTCACCCCTCCACTTT. V is TRBV2 and J is TRBJ1-6, with a possible D match to TRBD1 (5 bases). With 6 bases removed from V and 8 bases from J, the gap between germline ends came to 17 bases. The CDR3 length is 15 residues. Looked up from germline, CDR1 is SNHLY and CDR2 is FYNNEI.

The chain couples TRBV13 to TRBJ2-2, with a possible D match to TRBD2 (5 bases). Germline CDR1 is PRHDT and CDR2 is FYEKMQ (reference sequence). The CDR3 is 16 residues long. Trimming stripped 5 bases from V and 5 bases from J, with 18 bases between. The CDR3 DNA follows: TGTGCCAGCAGCCGAAGAGGGCGGCCCCGTACCGGGGAGCTGTTTTTT. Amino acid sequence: CASSRRGRPRTGELFF.

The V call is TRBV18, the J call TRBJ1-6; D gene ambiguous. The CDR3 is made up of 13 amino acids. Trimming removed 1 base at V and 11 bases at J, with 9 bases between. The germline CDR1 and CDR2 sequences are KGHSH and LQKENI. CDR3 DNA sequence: TGTGCCAGCTCACCACGTGCACAAACACCCCTCCACTTT. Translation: CASSPRAQTPLHF.